This TCR beta chain was sequenced for a study of regulatory T cells in long-lasting Graves disease. Study at large: Recently diagnosed Graves' patients had received antithyroid drugs for under 3 months.

Time point described: newly diagnosed GD, antithyroid drugs for less than 3 months. The TCR library was made from RNA extracted from PBMCs. Arm-PCR with iRepertoire HTBI primers amplified the CDR3 regions for these TCR beta libraries. In TCRdb, the multiplex PCR reads were re-called with MiXCR into one record per CDR3 protein. Of 450,000 to 500,000 distinct CDR3 sequences listed, 15% to 20% are singletons. CDR1 is DFQATT and CDR2 is SNEGSKA in the germline V gene (reference sequence). V was clipped by 0 bases and J by 4 bases, with 12 bases between them. This CDR3 contains 14 residues. These data are also associated with another study on T cells in Graves' hyperthyroidism and ophthalmopathy. From that second work: The HTBI primer set drove a first-round RT-PCR of the TCR CDR3.

The sequencing here drew on peripheral blood mononuclear cells (PBMCs), taken at new diagnosis, from a patient treated with antithyroid drugs. The chain uses TRBV20-1 and TRBJ1-2; unclear D gene. The sequence derives from a man in his forties with Graves disease. CDR3 sequence (DNA): TGCAGTGCTAGAGATGATGGAGCAGGCTATGGCTACACCTTC. As protein: CSARDDGAGYGYTF.